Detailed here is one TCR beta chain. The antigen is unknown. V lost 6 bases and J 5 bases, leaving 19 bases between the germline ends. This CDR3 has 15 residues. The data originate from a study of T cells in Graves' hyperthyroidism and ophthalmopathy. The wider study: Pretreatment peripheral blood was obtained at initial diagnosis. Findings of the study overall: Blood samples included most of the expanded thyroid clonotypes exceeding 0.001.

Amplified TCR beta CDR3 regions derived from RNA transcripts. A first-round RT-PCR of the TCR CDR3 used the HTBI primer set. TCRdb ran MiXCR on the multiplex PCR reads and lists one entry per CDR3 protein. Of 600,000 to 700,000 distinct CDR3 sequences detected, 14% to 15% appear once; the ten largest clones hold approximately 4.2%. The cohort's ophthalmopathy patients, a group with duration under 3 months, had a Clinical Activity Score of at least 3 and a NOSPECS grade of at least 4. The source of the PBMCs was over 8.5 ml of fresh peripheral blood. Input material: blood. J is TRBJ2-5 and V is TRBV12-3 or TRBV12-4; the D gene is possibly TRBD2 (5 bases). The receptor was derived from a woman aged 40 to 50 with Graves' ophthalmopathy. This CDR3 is CASRAPGLSGETQYF. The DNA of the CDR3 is TGTGCCAGCAGAGCACCGGGCCTGTCGGGGGAGACCCAGTACTTC.